This T cell receptor (beta chain) is drawn from a study of beta chain features in type 1 diabetes. General study findings and limits: For Type 1 diabetes patients, all four CD4+ subsets carried TCRB CDR3s that were moderately but significantly shorter.

This clone was detected only a few times. Its antigen remains unknown. The whole isolated RNA underwent reverse transcription, so sequencing captured expressed TCRB transcripts. Some clones are missing from TCRdb's copy, which holds only in-frame ones; the method was immunoSEQ multiplex PCR. The sample holds 150,000 or so clones, almost 65% seen once. This sequence was found in a man younger than 40 with type 1 diabetes. Sequences were obtained from naive CD4+ T cells from blood.

CDR3 DNA sequence: TGCGCCAGCAGCCAATCTCAAGGACGAGCAGATACGCAGTATTTT. Amino acids: CASSQSQGRADTQYF. This chain connects TRBV4-3 to TRBJ2-3; D is ambiguous. This CDR3 spans 15 amino acids. Germline V gene data show CDR1 as LGHNA and CDR2 as YSLEER. The V gene lost 2 bases and the J gene lost 4 bases, with 13 bases spanning the gap.